Reported below is one TCR beta chain. TCRdb keeps only in-frame clones here, not all; method: immunoSEQ multiplex PCR. Of 21,000 or so clones detected, under 90% appear once; the ten largest clones hold approximately 7%. Germline V lookup: CDR1 KGHSH, CDR2 LQKENI. After removal of 5 bases from V and 3 bases from J, the junction contained 6 bases not matched to a gene. This CDR3 contains 16 residues. The sample is drawn from a study of blood T cell repertoires in COVID-19. Sequencing was done on a sample of peripheral blood. The receptor was derived from a human donor in a cohort sampled during active COVID-19. This rearrangement joins TRBV18 to TRBJ2-5; 13 nucleotides line up with TRBD2. CDR3 nucleotide sequence: TGTGCCAGCTCAGCGACTAGCGGGGGGACGAAAGAGACCCAGTACTTC. This gives the protein CASSATSGGTKETQYF.